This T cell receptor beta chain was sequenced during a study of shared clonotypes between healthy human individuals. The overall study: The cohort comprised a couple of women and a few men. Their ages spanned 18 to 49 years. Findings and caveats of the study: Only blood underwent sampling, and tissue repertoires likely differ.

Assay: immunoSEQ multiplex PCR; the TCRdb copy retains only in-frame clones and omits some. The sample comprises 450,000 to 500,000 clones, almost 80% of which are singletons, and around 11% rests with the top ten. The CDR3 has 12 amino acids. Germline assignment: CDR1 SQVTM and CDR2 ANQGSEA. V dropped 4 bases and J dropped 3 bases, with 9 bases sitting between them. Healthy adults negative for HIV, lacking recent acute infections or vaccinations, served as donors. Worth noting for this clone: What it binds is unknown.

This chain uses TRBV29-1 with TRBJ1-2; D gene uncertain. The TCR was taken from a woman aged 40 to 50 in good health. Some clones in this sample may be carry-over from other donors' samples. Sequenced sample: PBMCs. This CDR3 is CSVGWADYGYTF. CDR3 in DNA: TGCAGCGTTGGGTGGGCAGACTATGGCTACACCTTC.